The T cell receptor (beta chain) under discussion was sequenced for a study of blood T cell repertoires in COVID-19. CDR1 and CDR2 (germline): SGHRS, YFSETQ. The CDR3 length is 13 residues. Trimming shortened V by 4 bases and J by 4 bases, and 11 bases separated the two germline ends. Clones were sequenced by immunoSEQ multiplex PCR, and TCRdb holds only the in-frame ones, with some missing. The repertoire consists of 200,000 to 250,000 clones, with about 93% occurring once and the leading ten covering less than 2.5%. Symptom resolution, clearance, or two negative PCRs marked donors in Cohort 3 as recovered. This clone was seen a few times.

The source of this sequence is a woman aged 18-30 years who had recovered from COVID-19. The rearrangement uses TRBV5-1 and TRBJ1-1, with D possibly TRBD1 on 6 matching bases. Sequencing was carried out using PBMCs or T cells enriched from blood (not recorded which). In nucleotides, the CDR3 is TGCGCCAGCAGCCAAACAGGGTCCACTGAAGCTTTCTTT. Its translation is CASSQTGSTEAFF.